Many counts were recorded for the clone carrying this T cell receptor beta chain. The data stem from a study of T cell repertoires in cytomegalovirus infection. Trimming took 5 bases from V and 5 from J, leaving 16 bases between them. Per the germline V gene, CDR1 is SGHTA and CDR2 is FQGNSA. The CDR3 extends over 15 amino acids. TCRdb reanalysed the reads using MiXCR and keeps one entry per CDR3 protein. Among more than 200,000 distinct CDR3 sequences listed, 8% to 9.5% were seen once. The chain employs TRBV7-2 and TRBJ1-5; D ambiguous. The source is a human donor in good health (CMV status not recorded). Some clones in this sample may be carry-over from other donors' samples. Sequenced input: PBMCs. The CDR3 sequence is CASSPRVAGDQPQHF. CDR3 DNA sequence: TGTGCCAGCAGCCCGAGGGTAGCGGGCGATCAGCCCCAGCATTTT.